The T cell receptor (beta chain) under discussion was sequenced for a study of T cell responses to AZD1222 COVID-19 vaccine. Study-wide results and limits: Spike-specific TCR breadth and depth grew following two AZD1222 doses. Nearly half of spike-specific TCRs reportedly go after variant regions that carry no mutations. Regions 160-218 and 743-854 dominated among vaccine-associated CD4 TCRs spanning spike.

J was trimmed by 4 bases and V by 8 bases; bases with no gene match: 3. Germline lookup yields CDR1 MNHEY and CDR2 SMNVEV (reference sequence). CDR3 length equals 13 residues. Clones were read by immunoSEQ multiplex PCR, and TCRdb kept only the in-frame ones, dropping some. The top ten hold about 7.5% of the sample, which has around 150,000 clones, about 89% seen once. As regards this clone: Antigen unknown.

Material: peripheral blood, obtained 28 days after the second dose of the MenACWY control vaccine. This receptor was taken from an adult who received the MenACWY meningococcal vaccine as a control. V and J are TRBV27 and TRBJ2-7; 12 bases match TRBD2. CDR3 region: CASRTSGRYEQYF. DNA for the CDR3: TGTGCCAGCCGAACTAGCGGGAGGTACGAGCAGTACTTC.